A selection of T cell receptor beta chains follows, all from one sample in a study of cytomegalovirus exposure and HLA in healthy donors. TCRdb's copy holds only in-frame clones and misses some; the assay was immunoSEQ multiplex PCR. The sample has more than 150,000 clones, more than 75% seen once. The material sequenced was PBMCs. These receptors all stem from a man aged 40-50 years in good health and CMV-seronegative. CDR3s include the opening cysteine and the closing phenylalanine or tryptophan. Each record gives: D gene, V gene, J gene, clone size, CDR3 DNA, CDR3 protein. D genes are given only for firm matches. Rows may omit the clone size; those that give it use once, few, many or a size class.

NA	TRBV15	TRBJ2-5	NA	TGTGCCACCAGCAGAAGGGGGAACCTTCTGGATATGCGGGAGACCCAGTACTTC	CATSRRGNLLDMRETQYF
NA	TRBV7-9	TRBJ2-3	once	TGTGCCAGCAGGGGGCTCGCAGATACGCAGTATTTT	CASRGLADTQYF
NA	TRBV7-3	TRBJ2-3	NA	TGTGCCAGCAGCTTAAGGTCGGGTGCAGATACGCAGTATTTT	CASSLRSGADTQYF
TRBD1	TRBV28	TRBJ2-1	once	TGTGCCAGCAGCCGGGGACAGCAGGAGCAGTTCTTC	CASSRGQQEQFF
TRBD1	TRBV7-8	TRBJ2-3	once	TGTGCCAGCAGCCAGTGGGCAGGGGGTCCTAGCACAGATACGCAGTATTTT	CASSQWAGGPSTDTQYF
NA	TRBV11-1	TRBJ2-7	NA	TGTGCCAGCAGCCCCAGTGGGGGGAGCTCCTACGAGCAGTACTTC	CASSPSGGSSYEQYF
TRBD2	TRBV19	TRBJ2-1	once	TGTGCCAGTAGTATCCGGGGGACTACATACAATGAGCAGTTCTTC	CASSIRGTTYNEQFF
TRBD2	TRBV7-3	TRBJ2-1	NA	TGTGCCAGCAGCTCATCAGCGGGGGCTGACAATGAGCAGTTCTTC	CASSSSAGADNEQFF
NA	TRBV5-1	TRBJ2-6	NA	TGCGCCAGCAGCCCGCCCTTGGGCGATAGCTCTGGGGCCAACGTCCTGACTTTC	CASSPPLGDSSGANVLTF
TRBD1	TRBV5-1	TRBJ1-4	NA	TGCGCCAGCAGCAGGGACAGCACTGCAACTAATGAAAAACTGTTTTTT	CASSRDSTATNEKLFF
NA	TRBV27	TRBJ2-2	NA	TGTGCCAGCAGTTTATTATGGTCGAGCCGGGAGCTGTTTTTT	CASSLLWSSRELFF
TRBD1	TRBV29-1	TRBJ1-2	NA	TGCAGCGTTGATAGGACAGGGGGCCCCGTGACCAGCTATGGCTACACCTTC	CSVDRTGGPVTSYGYTF
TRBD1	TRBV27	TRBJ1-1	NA	TGTGCCAGCAGGAGACAGGGCATGAACACTGAAGCTTTCTTT	CASRRQGMNTEAFF
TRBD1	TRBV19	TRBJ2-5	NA	TGTGCCAGTAGTCCGGGACAGGGAAAGACCCAGTACTTC	CASSPGQGKTQYF
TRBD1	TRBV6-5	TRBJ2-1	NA	TGTGCCAGCAATAGGGGGCTCTCCTACAATGAGCAGTTCTTC	CASNRGLSYNEQFF
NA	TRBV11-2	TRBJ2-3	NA	TGTGCCAGCAGCTTACTAGCACTAAGCACAGATACGCAGTATTTT	CASSLLALSTDTQYF
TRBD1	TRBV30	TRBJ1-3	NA	TGTGCCTGGACGACAGGGTCCATCTCTGGAAACACCATATATTTT	CAWTTGSISGNTIYF
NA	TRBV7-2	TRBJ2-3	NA	TGTGCCAGCAGCCCTGCAGATACGCAGTATTTT	CASSPADTQYF
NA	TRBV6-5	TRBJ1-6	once	TGTGCCAGCAGCCAGACAGGAGCCCATAATTCACCCCTCCACTTT	CASSQTGAHNSPLHF
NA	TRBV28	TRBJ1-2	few	TGTGCCAGCAGTTTAAGAGGAGTCAACTATGGCTACACCTTC	CASSLRGVNYGYTF
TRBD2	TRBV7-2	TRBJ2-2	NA	TGTGCCAGCAGCCCATCCCGGGGCGGGGGTGTCACCGGGGAGCTGTTTTTT	CASSPSRGGGVTGELFF
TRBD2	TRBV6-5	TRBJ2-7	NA	TGTGCCAGCCGACTAGCGGGGGCCACCTACGAGCAGTACTTC	CASRLAGATYEQYF
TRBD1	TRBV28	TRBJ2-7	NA	TGTGCCAGTAGAGCCCCGGGACAGGGGCGGGAGCAGTACTTC	CASRAPGQGREQYF
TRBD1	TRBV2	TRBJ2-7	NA	TGTGCCAGCGGGAAGGGACAGACCTACGAGCAGTACTTC	CASGKGQTYEQYF
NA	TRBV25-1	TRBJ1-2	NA	TGTGCCAGCAGTGAGTACGGGATAAACTATGGCTACACCTTC	CASSEYGINYGYTF
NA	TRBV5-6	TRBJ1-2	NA	TGTGCCAGCAGCTTGGCACAGGTGAATGAGGGCTACACCTTC	CASSLAQVNEGYTF
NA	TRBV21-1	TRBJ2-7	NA	TGTGCCAGCAGCAAAGGGCCCAGTTCCTACGAGCAGTACTTC	CASSKGPSSYEQYF
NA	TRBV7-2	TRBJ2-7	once	TGTGCCAGCAGCCGGGACTTCTCCACCTACGAGCAGTACTTC	CASSRDFSTYEQYF
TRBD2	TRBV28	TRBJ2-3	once	TGTGCCAGCTTTGGGACTAGCGGTAGCACAGATACGCAGTATTTT	CASFGTSGSTDTQYF
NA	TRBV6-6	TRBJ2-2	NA	TGTGCCTGCTCCGACAGGAACACCGGGGAGCTGTTTTTT	CACSDRNTGELFF
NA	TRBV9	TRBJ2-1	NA	TGTGCCAGCAGCGTAAGGGGCCTCTCCTACAATGAGCAGTTCTTC	CASSVRGLSYNEQFF
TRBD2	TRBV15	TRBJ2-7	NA	TGTGCCACCCCGACTAGCGGGAGCTCCTACGAGCAGTACTTC	CATPTSGSSYEQYF
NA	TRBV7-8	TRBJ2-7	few	TGTGCCAGCAGCTTATTTGTACAGGGCTACGAGCAGTACTTC	CASSLFVQGYEQYF
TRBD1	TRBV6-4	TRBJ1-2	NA	TGTGCCAGCAGTGACGGGACAGGGATTGGAGGCTACACCTTC	CASSDGTGIGGYTF
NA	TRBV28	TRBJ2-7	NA	TGTGCCAGCAGTTTAATTGGCCCCTACGAGCAGTACTTC	CASSLIGPYEQYF
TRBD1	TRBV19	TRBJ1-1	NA	TGTGCCAGTTCGACAGGGGGCGCCTGGGCGAACACTGAAGCTTTCTTT	CASSTGGAWANTEAFF
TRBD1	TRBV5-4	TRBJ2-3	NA	TGTGCCAGCAGCCCGGGACAGGCCCGCACAGATACGCAGTATTTT	CASSPGQARTDTQYF
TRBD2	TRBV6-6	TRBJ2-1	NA	TGTGCCAGCGGAACTAGCGGGTCGTCCTACAATGAGCAGTTCTTC	CASGTSGSSYNEQFF
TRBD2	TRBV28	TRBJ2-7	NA	TGTGCCAGCAGGGGGACTAGCGGGGGGGCGGGAGAGCAGTACTTC	CASRGTSGGAGEQYF
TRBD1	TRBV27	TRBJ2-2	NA	TGTGCCAGCCAAAGACGCCCGACAGGGATCGGCACCGGGGAGCTGTTTTTT	CASQRRPTGIGTGELFF
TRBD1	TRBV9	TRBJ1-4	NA	TGTGCCAGCAGCGAGCAGGGGGCGTCTGGTGAAAAACTGTTTTTT	CASSEQGASGEKLFF